The 4 T cell receptor beta chains in this list originate from one sample, sequenced in a study of graft-versus-host responses after intestinal transplantation (dated by TCRdb to the early 2020s). The library relied on the immunoSEQ multiplex PCR assay. TCRdb took over this immuneACCESS table, retaining in-frame rearrangements with V and J assigned. Such tables are incomplete; in checked studies, under half of the missing clones stem from an unresolved V gene, and the remainder is unexplained. Recorded for this sample are around 120,000 clones; 90% to 95% of them occurred a single time. Of the sample, about 0.11% falls within the top ten clones. The meaning of the sample's time point label: cells obtained before transplantation from donor or recipient. No antigen is known for these receptors. Here the sequenced sample was unstimulated CD4+ T cells sorted from spleen or lymph node cells, taken before intestinal transplant. The source is a human donor who received an intestinal transplant.

The chain has TRBV19 and TRBJ2-7; maybe TRBD2 (5 bases). The CDR3 is made up of 13 amino acids. The germline V gene has CDR1 LNHDA and CDR2 SQIVND (reference sequence). Trimming took off 5 bases at V and 3 bases at J, with 11 bases between the two ends. The CDR3 region is CASSPEGNYEQYF. CDR3 nucleotides: TGTGCCAGTAGTCCTGAGGGCAACTACGAGCAGTACTTC.

The genes are TRBV5-1 and TRBJ1-2, with D unresolved. V lost 2 bases and J lost 4, with 6 bases in between. Per the germline V gene, CDR1 is SGHRS and CDR2 is YFSETQ. CDR3 length: 12 residues. The CDR3 is CASSFETYGYTF. Here the CDR3 DNA reads TGCGCCAGCAGCTTTGAGACCTATGGCTACACCTTC.

The V call is TRBV5-6, the J call TRBJ2-1; TRBD1 aligns across 7 bases. Trimming removed 0 bases from V and 4 bases from J; junction bases left unmatched: 7. Per germline, CDR1 SGHDT and CDR2 YYEEEE. The CDR3 covers 16 residues. The CDR3 sequence: CASSLAAGGEYNEQFF. CDR3 sequence (DNA): TGTGCCAGCAGCTTGGCGGCAGGGGGAGAATACAATGAGCAGTTCTTC.

The CDR3 here is CAISDGLPNTEAFF. As DNA, the CDR3 is TGTGCCATCAGCGACGGACTCCCGAACACTGAAGCTTTCTTT. This chain links TRBV10-3 with TRBJ1-1; D gene unclear. The CDR3 has 14 amino acids. The germline V and J ends were trimmed by 6 bases and 1 base, with 12 bases remaining between them. In germline, CDR1 is ENHRY, CDR2 SYGVKD.